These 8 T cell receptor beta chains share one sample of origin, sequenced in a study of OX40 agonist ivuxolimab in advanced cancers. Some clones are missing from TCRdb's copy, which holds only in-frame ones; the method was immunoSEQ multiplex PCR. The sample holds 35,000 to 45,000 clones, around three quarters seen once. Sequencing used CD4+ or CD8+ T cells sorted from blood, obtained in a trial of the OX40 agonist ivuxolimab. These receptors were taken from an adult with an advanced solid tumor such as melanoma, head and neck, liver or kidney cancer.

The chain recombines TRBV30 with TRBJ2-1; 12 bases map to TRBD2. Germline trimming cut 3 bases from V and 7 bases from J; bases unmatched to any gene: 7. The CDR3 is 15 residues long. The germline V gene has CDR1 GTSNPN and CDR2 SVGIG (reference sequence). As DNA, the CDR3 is TGTGCCTGGAGGCCGCTAGCGGGAGGGTTGAATGAGCAGTTCTTC. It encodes CAWRPLAGGLNEQFF. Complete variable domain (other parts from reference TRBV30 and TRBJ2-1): SQTIHQWPATLVQPVGSPLSLECTVEGTSNPNLYWYRQAAGRGLQLLFYSVGIGQISSEVPQNLSASRPQDRQFILSSKKLLLSDSGFYLCAWRPLAGGLNEQFFGPGTRLTVL.

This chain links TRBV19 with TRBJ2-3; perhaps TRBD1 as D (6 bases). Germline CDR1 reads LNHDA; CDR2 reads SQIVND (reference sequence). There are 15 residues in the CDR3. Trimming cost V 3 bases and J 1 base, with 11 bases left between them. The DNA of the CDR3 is TGTGCCAGTAGTATCCAGGGGTTTGGCACAGATACGCAGTATTTT. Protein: CASSIQGFGTDTQYF. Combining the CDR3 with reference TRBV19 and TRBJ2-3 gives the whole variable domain DGGITQSPKYLFRKEGQNVTLSCEQNLNHDAMYWYRQDPGQGLRLIYYSQIVNDFQKGDIAEGYSVSREKKESFPLTVTSAQKNPTAFYLCASSIQGFGTDTQYFGPGTRLTVL.

CDR3 in DNA: TGTGCCAGCAAATTGGGACTAGCGGATTACAATGAGCAGTTCTTC. Residues: CASKLGLADYNEQFF. The chain uses TRBV2 and TRBJ2-1; 11 bases match TRBD2. Germline trimming cut 7 bases from V and 4 bases from J; bases unmatched to any gene: 6. The CDR3 sequence is 15 residues long. CDR1 is SNHLY and CDR2 is FYNNEI in the germline V gene.

The CDR3 here is CASSLVGGSPTDTQYF. The CDR3, as DNA: TGTGCCAGCAGCTTAGTGGGCGGGAGCCCCACAGATACGCAGTATTTT. The chain links TRBV7-2 to TRBJ2-3, with TRBD2 matching 7 bases. Trimming cost V 1 base and J 2 bases; bases outside gene matches: 6. This CDR3 is 16 amino acids long. Germline V CDR1 and CDR2: SGHTA, FQGNSA.

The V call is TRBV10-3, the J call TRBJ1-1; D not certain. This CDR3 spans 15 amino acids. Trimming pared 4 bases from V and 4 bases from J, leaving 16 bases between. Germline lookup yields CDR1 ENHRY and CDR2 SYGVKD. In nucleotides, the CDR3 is TGTGCCATCAGTGGCGCAGAGGGAGTCCTCACTGAAGCTTTCTTT. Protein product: CAISGAEGVLTEAFF.

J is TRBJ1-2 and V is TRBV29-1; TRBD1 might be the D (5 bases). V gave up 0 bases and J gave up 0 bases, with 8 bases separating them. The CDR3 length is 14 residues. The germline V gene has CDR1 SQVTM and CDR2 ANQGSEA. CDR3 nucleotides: TGCAGCGTTGAAGACAGGGAAACTAACTATGGCTACACCTTC. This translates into CSVEDRETNYGYTF.

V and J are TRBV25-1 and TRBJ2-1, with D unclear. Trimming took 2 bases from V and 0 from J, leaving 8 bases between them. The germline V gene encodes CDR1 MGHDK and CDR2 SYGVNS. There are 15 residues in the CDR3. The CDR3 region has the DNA TGTGCCAGCAGTGAAGGGCCCGGCTCCTACAATGAGCAGTTCTTC. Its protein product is CASSEGPGSYNEQFF.

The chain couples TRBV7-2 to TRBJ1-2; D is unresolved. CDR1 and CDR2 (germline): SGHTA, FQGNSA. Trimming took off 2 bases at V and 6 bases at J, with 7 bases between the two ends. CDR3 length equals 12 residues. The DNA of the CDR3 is TGTGCCAGCAGCTTAAGAAGGGATGGCTACACCTTC. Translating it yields CASSLRRDGYTF. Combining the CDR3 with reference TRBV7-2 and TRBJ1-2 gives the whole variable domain GAGVSQSPSNKVTEKGKDVELRCDPISGHTALYWYRQSLGQGLEFLIYFQGNSAPDKSGLPSDRFSAERTGGSVSTLTIQRTQQEDSAVYLCASSLRRDGYTFGSGTRLTVV.